This T cell receptor (beta chain) was sequenced during a study of blood T cell repertoires in COVID-19. Overall study context: COVID-19 samples, acute and convalescent, were from the United States, Italy and Spain. PBMCs, B-cell-depleted T cells, or T cells were the source of the cDNA or gDNA that made up the material.

In the authors' methods: Amplification of reference gene primers was used by the study to estimate nucleated cell counts. Libraries were prepared by immunoSEQ multiplex PCR; TCRdb keeps only in-frame clonotypes and omits some of them. That table furnishes V, J and clone size, whereas the DNA furnished D and trimming. This sample yields 95,000 to 150,000 clones, of which over 75% are seen a single time; roughly a sixth belongs to the top ten. This clone is a singleton in its sample. The sequence was obtained from a man aged 30-40 years with COVID-19, enrolled during active disease. Sequenced: peripheral blood.

The CDR3 sequence: CANRGDLNSGANVLTF. As DNA, the CDR3 is TGTGCCAACCGAGGAGACCTAAACTCTGGGGCCAACGTCCTGACTTTC. The V gene is TRBV6-8, the J gene TRBJ2-6; no clear D. CDR1 is MNHGY and CDR2 is SAAAGT in the germline V gene. V lost 10 bases to trimming and J lost 0 bases, with 16 bases between them. This CDR3 contains 16 residues.